A single sample is the source of the 32 T cell receptor beta chains below, sequenced in a study of T cell repertoires in cytomegalovirus infection (dated by TCRdb to the late 2010s). Data came from an Illumina HiSeq 1500. The raw public data were reprocessed by TCRdb itself: fastp quality trimming at Q25, MiXCR clonotype calling, in-frame beta chains only. Rows merge per CDR3 protein into single entries with the most common DNA and genes. This sample has 200,000 to 250,000 distinct CDR3 sequences in its table, and over 20% of those were observed once. Clones ranked in the top ten supply roughly 18% of the sample. Sequencing was done on a sample of CD8+ T cells from PBMCs. The receptors derive from a human donor in good health (CMV status not recorded). Some clones in this sample may be carry-over from other donors' samples.

This clonotype was seen more than once but under ten times. The rearrangement joins TRBV20-1 to TRBJ1-1, with unresolved D. V shed 3 bases and J shed 0 bases, with 11 bases lying between them. The CDR3 sequence is 14 residues long. CDR1 and CDR2 from the germline V gene are DFQATT and SNEGSKA (reference sequence). The CDR3 loop reads CSARVLGMNTEAFF. CDR3 sequence (DNA): TGCAGTGCTAGGGTTCTGGGGATGAACACTGAAGCTTTCTTT.

The chain has TRBV2 and TRBJ1-2; no firm D call. The V gene's germline CDR1 is SNHLY and CDR2 FYNNEI. The CDR3 covers 10 residues. V gave up 6 bases and J gave up 11 bases, with 10 bases separating them. The DNA of the CDR3 is TGTGCCAGCAGGGGCCCCAGGTACACCTTC. Translating it yields CASRGPRYTF. Supplemented by reference TRBV2 and TRBJ1-2, the full variable domain reads EPEVTQTPSHQVTQMGQEVILRCVPISNHLYFYWYRQILGQKVEFLVSFYNNEISEKSEIFDDQFSVERPDGSNFTLKIRSTKLEDSAMYFCASRGPRYTFGSGTRLTVV.

The chain is built from TRBV4-1 and TRBJ1-1; 9 bases line up with TRBD1. The CDR3 totals 15 residues. Germline values: CDR1 MGHRA, CDR2 YSYEKL. V lost 2 bases, J lost 7 bases, and 8 bases stayed unmatched. The CDR3 loop reads CASSQRPGTGNEAFF. CDR3 nucleotide sequence: TGCGCCAGCAGCCAACGCCCCGGGACAGGGAATGAAGCTTTCTTT.

A few counts support this clonotype. In DNA, the CDR3 is TGTGCCATCAGTGAGAGGAGGTTGACGACCACCGGGGAGCTGTTTTTT. This sequence encodes CAISERRLTTTGELFF. V and J are TRBV10-3 and TRBJ2-2; the D gene is possibly TRBD2 (5 bases). From germline, CDR1 is ENHRY and CDR2 SYGVKD. V dropped 2 bases and J dropped 4 bases, with 14 bases sitting between them. This CDR3 is built from 16 residues.

This clonotype was seen repeatedly, ten times or more. This chain connects TRBV19 to TRBJ2-5; 7 positions agree with TRBD1. Germline CDR1 LNHDA, CDR2 SQIVND (reference sequence). With 6 bases clipped from V and 1 base from J, the junction kept 2 bases outside the gene matches. The CDR3 sequence is 13 residues long. The CDR3 DNA is TGTGCCAGTAGGGGGACAGCCCAAGAGACCCAGTACTTC. Translation gives CASRGTAQETQYF.

This clonotype was picked up many times. The J gene is TRBJ2-3, the V gene TRBV7-9; 10 bases are a match to TRBD2. With 6 bases clipped from V and 0 bases from J, the junction kept 6 bases outside the gene matches. Germline CDR1 SEHNR, CDR2 FQNEAQ (reference sequence). The CDR3 length is 16 residues. This CDR3 reads CASSKLAGTSTDTQYF. The CDR3 DNA is TGTGCCAGCAGTAAACTAGCGGGGACGAGCACAGATACGCAGTATTTT.

This clonotype was observed many times. The chain uses TRBV27 and TRBJ2-5, with D tentatively TRBD1 or TRBD2 (6 bases each). CDR3 size: 13 residues. Looked up from germline, CDR1 is MNHEY and CDR2 is SMNVEV (reference sequence). V was cut by 0 bases and J by 7 bases, with 9 bases left in between. CDR3 protein: CASSLSSGATQYF. The CDR3 DNA is TGTGCCAGCAGTTTATCTTCGGGGGCGACCCAGTACTTC.

This clonotype was recorded at least ten times. The chain recombines TRBV7-2 with TRBJ2-1; D uncertain. Trimming shortened V by 2 bases and J by 6 bases, and 17 bases separated the two germline ends. CDR3 length: 16 residues. Germline V gene sequence: CDR1 SGHTA, CDR2 FQGNSA. The CDR3 spells CASSLNVPPWFNEQFF. The CDR3 coding sequence is TGTGCCAGCAGCTTAAACGTCCCACCGTGGTTCAATGAGCAGTTCTTC. Filled out from reference TRBV7-2 and TRBJ2-1, the complete variable domain reads GAGVSQSPSNKVTEKGKDVELRCDPISGHTALYWYRQSLGQGLEFLIYFQGNSAPDKSGLPSDRFSAERTGGSVSTLTIQRTQQEDSAVYLCASSLNVPPWFNEQFFGPGTRLTVL.

This clonotype has a handful of counts. The chain carries TRBV6-4 and TRBJ2-1; 9 bases align to TRBD2. CDR3 length equals 11 residues. After removal of 6 bases from V and 10 bases from J, the junction contained 1 base not matched to a gene. In germline, CDR1 is MRHNA, CDR2 SNTAGT. The CDR3 here is CASRRGGEQFF. Here the CDR3 DNA reads TGTGCCAGCAGGCGGGGGGGGGAGCAGTTCTTC.

This clonotype was seen repeatedly, ten times or more. J is TRBJ1-4 and V is TRBV7-8; 8 positions agree with TRBD1. J gave up 4 bases and V 0 bases, and 4 bases lay outside the gene matches. Germline-derived CDR1 and CDR2 are SGHVS and FQNEAQ. CDR3 size: 16 residues. CDR3 amino acids: CASSLAPGQVNEKLFF. As DNA, the CDR3 is TGTGCCAGCAGCTTAGCCCCGGGACAGGTTAATGAAAAACTGTTTTTT.

This clonotype was detected only a few times. The chain recombines TRBV2 with TRBJ2-4; 7 bases match TRBD2. The CDR3 length is 14 residues. V was clipped by 5 bases and J by 5 bases; unmatched bases: 6. From germline, CDR1 is SNHLY and CDR2 FYNNEI. The CDR3 region has the DNA TGTGCCAGCAGTAACACTAGCGTTCAAAACATTCAGTACTTC. Protein: CASSNTSVQNIQYF. Full variable domain (missing parts from reference TRBV2 and TRBJ2-4): EPEVTQTPSHQVTQMGQEVILRCVPISNHLYFYWYRQILGQKVEFLVSFYNNEISEKSEIFDDQFSVERPDGSNFTLKIRSTKLEDSAMYFCASSNTSVQNIQYFGAGTRLSVL.

In this sample, this clonotype turned up a few times. V and J are TRBV7-9 and TRBJ2-7, with unresolved D. The germline CDR1 and CDR2 sequences are SEHNR and FQNEAQ (reference sequence). V was shortened by 7 bases and J by 3 bases, with 10 bases between the two germline ends. The CDR3 runs to 12 residues. The DNA of the CDR3 is TGTGCCAGCACCGACGTGGGCTACGAGCAGTACTTC. It specifies CASTDVGYEQYF.

The chain employs TRBV12-5 and TRBJ1-4, with unresolved D. The germline V gene encodes CDR1 LGHNT and CDR2 FRNRAP. The CDR3 runs to 13 residues. Trimming stripped 0 bases from V and 8 bases from J, with 7 bases between. The CDR3: CASGLVLGEKLFF. Here the CDR3 DNA reads TGTGCTAGTGGTTTGGTACTAGGAGAAAAACTGTTTTTT.

V is TRBV7-6 and J is TRBJ1-6, with D unresolved. Germline V gene lookup returns CDR1 SGHVS and CDR2 FNYEAQ. V gave up 1 base and J gave up 7 bases, with 11 bases separating them. The CDR3 consists of 15 residues. The CDR3, as DNA: TGTGCCAGCAGCTTAGAGACATTGGAAAATTCACCCCTCCACTTT. Translating gives CASSLETLENSPLHF.

This clonotype came up a few times. V is TRBV29-1 and J is TRBJ1-1; D gene uncertain. This CDR3 region has 12 residues. Trimming pared 8 bases from V and 0 bases from J, leaving 10 bases between. CDR1 and CDR2 (germline): SQVTM, ANQGSEA. The CDR3: CSPRLMNTEAFF. CDR3 DNA: TGCAGCCCCCGCCTTATGAACACTGAAGCTTTCTTT.

In this sample, this clonotype turned up many times. The V and J genes are TRBV27 and TRBJ2-1; possibly TRBD1 or TRBD2 for D (6 bases each). The germline V gene has CDR1 MNHEY and CDR2 SMNVEV (reference sequence). V was cut by 6 bases and J by 8 bases, with 20 bases left in between. The CDR3 has 15 amino acids. The CDR3 sequence is CASSPGWGAVDEQFF. CDR3 sequence (DNA): TGTGCCAGCAGCCCCGGATGGGGGGCCGTGGATGAGCAGTTCTTC.

Only a few counts were recorded for this clonotype. The V and J genes are TRBV7-6 and TRBJ2-1; 7 nucleotides align to TRBD1. The CDR3 runs 15 residues. From germline, CDR1 is SGHVS and CDR2 FNYEAQ. Trimming took 5 bases from V and 0 from J; bases not matched to a gene: 4. CDR3 sequence reads: CASSPTGTSYNEQFF. The CDR3 DNA follows: TGTGCCAGCAGCCCGACAGGGACCTCCTACAATGAGCAGTTCTTC.

The sample holds a few counts of this clonotype. This rearrangement joins TRBV6-5 to TRBJ2-5; D perhaps matches TRBD2 (6 bases). There are 14 residues in the CDR3. Germline values: CDR1 MNHEY, CDR2 SVGAGI. V lost 4 bases to trimming and J lost 5 bases, with 14 bases between them. This CDR3 reads CASSWTTGVETQYF. The CDR3 bases are TGTGCCAGCAGTTGGACTACGGGAGTGGAGACCCAGTACTTC.

This clonotype was recorded a few times. This chain joins TRBV2 and TRBJ2-1; 9 nucleotides match TRBD2. CDR3 length equals 16 residues. V lost 2 bases to trimming and J lost 5 bases; unmatched junction nucleotides: 7. Germline V gene data show CDR1 as SNHLY and CDR2 as FYNNEI. The CDR3 here is CASSELAGGYNNEQFF. In DNA, the CDR3 is TGTGCCAGCAGTGAACTGGCGGGGGGGTACAACAATGAGCAGTTCTTC.

This clonotype came up a few times. The J gene is TRBJ1-1, the V gene TRBV28; 9 bases are a match to TRBD1. From germline, CDR1 is MDHEN and CDR2 SYDVKM. The V and J ends lost 6 bases and 1 base, in that order; junction bases with no gene match: 9. CDR3 length: 16 residues. For the CDR3, the DNA is TGTGCCAGCAGCCTCGACAGGGGGTATCGGAACACTGAAGCTTTCTTT. Translated: CASSLDRGYRNTEAFF.

The chain combines TRBV10-1 with TRBJ1-6, with 8 positions matching TRBD1. CDR3 length: 13 amino acids. Looked up from germline, CDR1 is WNHNN and CDR2 is SYGVQD (reference sequence). V gave up 6 bases and J gave up 7 bases; unmatched junction bases: 2. For the CDR3, the DNA is TGCGCCAGCAGGGACAGGGAGAATTCACCCCTCCACTTT. Protein: CASRDRENSPLHF.

This clonotype was detected a few times. V usage is TRBV5-5 and J usage is TRBJ1-1; perhaps TRBD1 as D (5 bases). Between the trimmed V and J ends, which lost 0 bases and 1 base, there was a span of 10 bases. The CDR3 is 15 amino acids. Germline lookup yields CDR1 SGHKS and CDR2 YYEKEE (reference sequence). CDR3 loop: CASSLVERGNTEAFF. The CDR3 DNA reads as TGTGCCAGCAGCTTGGTGGAAAGGGGGAACACTGAAGCTTTCTTT.

A few counts support this clonotype. This sequence joins TRBV14 and TRBJ1-2; D may be TRBD1 (6 bases). V was clipped by 4 bases and J by 4 bases, with 16 bases between them. Germline CDR1 is SGHDN and CDR2 is FVKESK. This CDR3 contains 15 residues. The CDR3 coding sequence is TGTGCCAGCAGCCCATTATTGGACAGTTCCTATGGCTACACCTTC. This encodes CASSPLLDSSYGYTF.

This clonotype was recorded at least ten times. This chain joins TRBV7-2 and TRBJ1-6; D is undetermined. V dropped 3 bases and J dropped 6 bases, with 6 bases sitting between them. The CDR3 runs 13 residues. Germline V CDR1 and CDR2: SGHTA, FQGNSA. CDR3 residues: CASSFQVNSPLHF. CDR3 in DNA: TGTGCCAGCAGCTTCCAAGTTAATTCACCCCTCCACTTT.

This clonotype was recorded many times. In DNA form, the CDR3 reads TGTGCCAGCAGGCTGACAGGGTCCGGCTATGGCTACACCTTC. It specifies CASRLTGSGYGYTF. This chain links TRBV25-1 with TRBJ1-2; 7 positions agree with TRBD1. J was trimmed by 4 bases and V by 6 bases; bases with no gene match: 8. Germline lookup yields CDR1 MGHDK and CDR2 SYGVNS. The CDR3 has 14 amino acids.

The V and J genes are TRBV20-1 and TRBJ2-7, with 11 bases that match TRBD2. This CDR3 spans 16 amino acids. Unmatched junction bases numbered 9, after V lost 0 bases and J lost 5 bases. Germline V lookup: CDR1 DFQATT, CDR2 SNEGSKA (reference sequence). The CDR3 DNA reads as TGCAGTGCTAGAGATAATAGCGGGGGGGCCAGGAACGAGCAGTACTTC. Protein: CSARDNSGGARNEQYF.

Comment on this clonotype: The germline gene is not matched at one end of the junction; a read error may be the cause. This chain connects TRBV4-1 to TRBJ2-3; D call uncertain. The germline gives CDR1 MGHRA, CDR2 YSYEKL. This CDR3 contains 15 residues. The CDR3, as DNA: TGTGCCAGCAGCCAAGAACTCCGGAGCACAGATACGCAGTATTTT. Amino acid sequence: CASSQELRSTDTQYF.

This clonotype was found a few times. The chain is built from TRBV7-8 and TRBJ2-1; possible D gene TRBD2, 6 bases. V shed 6 bases and J shed 7 bases, with 13 bases lying between them. Germline V gene lookup returns CDR1 SGHVS and CDR2 FQNEAQ. This CDR3 has 13 amino acids. CDR3 nucleotide sequence: TGTGCCAGCAGGCCCGCGGGGCGGAATGAGCAGTTCTTC. The encoded protein is CASRPAGRNEQFF.

The chain links TRBV20-1 to TRBJ1-2, with D hard to call. The CDR3 runs to 13 residues. Germline CDR1 and CDR2: DFQATT and SNEGSKA (reference sequence). Trimming took 5 bases from V and 0 from J, leaving 10 bases between them. CDR3 nucleotides: TGCAGTGCTGCCTCAAGAACTAACTATGGCTACACCTTC. Protein sequence: CSAASRTNYGYTF.

This clonotype has just a few counts. The chain has TRBV29-1 and TRBJ1-2; D is ambiguous. This CDR3 has 12 residues. The ends were cut back, 7 bases at V and 1 base at J, with 10 bases in the middle. Germline V gene data show CDR1 as SQVTM and CDR2 as ANQGSEA. The CDR3 sequence is CSAMQDNYGYTF. CDR3 coding DNA: TGCAGCGCGATGCAGGATAACTATGGCTACACCTTC.

V and J are TRBV15 and TRBJ1-1; D remains unclear. This CDR3 has 15 residues. V was trimmed by 6 bases and J by 0 bases, leaving 14 bases between them. Per germline, CDR1 LNHNV and CDR2 YYDKDF (reference sequence). CDR3 protein: CATSVDWEMNTEAFF. For the CDR3, the DNA is TGTGCCACCAGTGTCGACTGGGAGATGAACACTGAAGCTTTCTTT.

This clonotype was observed a handful of times. V usage is TRBV20-1 and J usage is TRBJ2-5; TRBD2 matches 9 bases. Per the germline V gene, CDR1 is DFQATT and CDR2 is SNEGSKA (reference sequence). Germline trimming cut 3 bases from V and 1 base from J; bases unmatched to any gene: 6. There are 15 residues in the CDR3. CDR3 amino acids: CSASERGASQETQYF. The CDR3 nucleotides are TGCAGTGCTAGTGAGCGGGGGGCCTCCCAAGAGACCCAGTACTTC.